The next 5 T cell receptor beta chains were all read from a single sample in a study of blood T cells in healthy people across ages. Together with a sample-barcoded 5' primer, a J-beta primer mix was included in a second PCR lasting roughly 6 to 12 cycles. TCRdb re-called the 5' RACE reads with MiXCR, one entry per CDR3 protein. Here the sample spans roughly 730,000 distinct CDR3 sequences, about 61% being singletons. The source material was blood. The receptors shown here come from a man aged 35 to 55 in good health.

In nucleotides, the CDR3 is TGTGCCAGCATAGGGGGTGATAGGGGGGTAGGGGAGACCCAGTACTTC. Its protein is CASIGGDRGVGETQYF. This sequence joins TRBV7-2 and TRBJ2-5; D tentatively fits TRBD1 or TRBD2 (6 bases each). The CDR3 contains 16 residues. Looked up from germline, CDR1 is SGHTA and CDR2 is FQGNSA. V was shortened by 7 bases and J by 5 bases, with 23 bases between the two germline ends.

This clonotype came up a few times. The chain combines TRBV20-1 with TRBJ2-7, with D possibly TRBD1 on 5 matching bases. CDR3 length equals 12 residues. CDR1 and CDR2 (germline): DFQATT, SNEGSKA (reference sequence). Trimming took off 2 bases at V and 7 bases at J, with 12 bases between the two ends. CDR3 region: CSARQQGGEQYF. CDR3 nucleotide sequence: TGCAGTGCTAGACAGCAGGGTGGGGAGCAGTACTTC.

The chain has TRBV7-2 and TRBJ2-2; weak D call: TRBD2 (6 bases). Germline CDR1 SGHTA, CDR2 FQGNSA. The CDR3 loop spans 17 amino acids. V lost 7 bases and J lost 6, with 24 bases in between. CDR3 in amino acids: CASTMRGRTAMAGELFF. In nucleotides, the CDR3 is TGTGCCAGCACTATGCGAGGGAGGACCGCAATGGCCGGGGAGCTGTTTTTT.

This clonotype has more than one count but fewer than ten. This rearrangement joins TRBV28 to TRBJ2-7, with a possible D match to TRBD2 (5 bases). This CDR3 contains 14 residues. CDR1 MDHEN and CDR2 SYDVKM come from the germline V gene. Trimming took off 4 bases at V and 2 bases at J, with 12 bases between the two ends. The CDR3: CASSSRVGTYEQYF. As DNA, the CDR3 is TGTGCCAGCAGTTCGAGAGTCGGGACCTACGAGCAGTACTTC. Filled out from reference TRBV28 and TRBJ2-7, the complete variable domain reads DVKVTQSSRYLVKRTGEKVFLECVQDMDHENMFWYRQDPGLGLRLIYFSYDVKMKEKGDIPEGYSVSREKKERFSLILESASTNQTSMYLCASSSRVGTYEQYFGPGTRLTVT.

V gene TRBV11-3 combines with J gene TRBJ2-1; D not resolved. V lost 3 bases and J lost 6, with 9 bases in between. The CDR3 length is 13 residues. From germline, CDR1 is SGHNT and CDR2 YENEEA. CDR3 DNA: TGTGCCAGCAGCTTTAACTGGGGCAATGAGCAGTTCTTC. This sequence encodes CASSFNWGNEQFF.